The 3 T cell receptor beta chains below all came from one sample that was sequenced in a study of blood T cells in healthy people across ages. Next came a second PCR, run for roughly 6 to 11 cycles, which used a sample-barcoded 5' primer along with a J-beta primer mix. TCRdb used MiXCR to reprocess the 5' RACE reads, holding one entry per CDR3 protein. The sample lists approximately 820,000 distinct CDR3 sequences; about 42% were seen once. Sequencing used blood. These TCRs come from a man in his fifties or sixties in good health.

This clonotype was seen more than once but under ten times. The chain links TRBV27 to TRBJ1-5, with a weak D call TRBD1 (6 bases). The CDR3 has 13 amino acids. Germline values: CDR1 MNHEY, CDR2 SMNVEV (reference sequence). V was clipped by 8 bases and J by 4 bases, with 12 bases between them. CDR3 protein: CASAKGGNQPQHF. The CDR3 DNA reads as TGTGCCAGCGCTAAGGGGGGGAATCAGCCCCAGCATTTT.

This clonotype was observed a single time. The chain joins TRBV30 to TRBJ1-2; the D gene is possibly TRBD1 (6 bases). The V end lost 0 bases, the J end lost 6 bases, and 14 bases lay between the germline ends. Germline CDR1 GTSNPN, CDR2 SVGIG (reference sequence). The length of the CDR3 is 14 residues. CDR3 DNA sequence: TGTGCCTGGAGTGTAGGGGGTCTGGCACATGGCTACACCTTC. This gives the protein CAWSVGGLAHGYTF.

The genes are TRBV6-6 and TRBJ1-2; possible D gene TRBD1, 5 bases. CDR1 and CDR2 (germline): MNHNY, SVGAGI (reference sequence). The CDR3 length is 16 residues. Deletions cut 5 bases from V and 0 bases from J, with 16 bases between. The CDR3 DNA sequence: TGTGCCAGCAGTGGGGGACCGAAGTTAGCTAACTATGGCTACACCTTC. This sequence encodes CASSGGPKLANYGYTF.